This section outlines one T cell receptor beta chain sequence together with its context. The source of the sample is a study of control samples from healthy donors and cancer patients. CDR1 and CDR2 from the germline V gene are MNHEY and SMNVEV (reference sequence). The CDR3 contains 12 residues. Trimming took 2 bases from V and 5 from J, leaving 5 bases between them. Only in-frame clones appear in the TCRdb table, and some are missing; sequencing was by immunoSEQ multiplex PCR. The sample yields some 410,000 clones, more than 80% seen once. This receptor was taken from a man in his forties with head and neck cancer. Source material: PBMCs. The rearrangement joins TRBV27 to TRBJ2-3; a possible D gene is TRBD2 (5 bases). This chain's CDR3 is CASSLEGDTQYF. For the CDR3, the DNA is TGTGCCAGCAGTTTAGAGGGAGATACGCAGTATTTT.